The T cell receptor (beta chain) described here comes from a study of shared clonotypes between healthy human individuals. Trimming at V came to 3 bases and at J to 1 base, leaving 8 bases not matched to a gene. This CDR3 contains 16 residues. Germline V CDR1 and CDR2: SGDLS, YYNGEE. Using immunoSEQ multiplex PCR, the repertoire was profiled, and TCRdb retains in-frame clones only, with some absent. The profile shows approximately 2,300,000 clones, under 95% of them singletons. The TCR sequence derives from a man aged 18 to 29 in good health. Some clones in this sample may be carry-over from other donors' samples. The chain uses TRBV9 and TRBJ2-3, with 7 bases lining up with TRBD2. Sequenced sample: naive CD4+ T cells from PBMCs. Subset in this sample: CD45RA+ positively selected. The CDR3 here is CASSASGLAGTDTQYF. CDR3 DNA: TGTGCCAGCAGCGCATCGGGGCTAGCGGGCACAGATACGCAGTATTTT.